The clone carrying this T cell receptor beta chain was observed at least ten times. This sample is drawn from a study of T cells in Graves' hyperthyroidism and ophthalmopathy. There are 15 residues in the CDR3. Trimming took 0 bases from V and 5 from J, leaving 11 bases between them. CDR1 LNHNV and CDR2 YYDKDF come from the germline V gene (reference sequence). Authors of the study amplified TCR beta CDR3 regions from RNA transcripts. HTBI primers were the set used in a first-round RT-PCR of the TCR CDR3. TCRdb reprocessed the multiplex PCR reads with MiXCR, giving one entry per CDR3 protein. The sample includes fewer than 650,000 distinct CDR3 sequences, about 45% of them seen just once.

The receptor's source is an adult woman with Graves' disease, either hyperthyroidism or ophthalmopathy (not recorded which). The rearrangement uses TRBV15 and TRBJ1-5, with unresolved D. The sequenced sample was peripheral blood or thyroid tissue (not recorded which). CDR3 nucleotide sequence: TGTGCCACCAGCAGAGAAACGGGAAACTATCAGCCCCAGCATTTT. This translates into CATSRETGNYQPQHF.